These 10 T cell receptor beta chains were all obtained from the same sample, sequenced in a study of T cell changes during pregnancy in multiple sclerosis. Libraries were prepared by immunoSEQ multiplex PCR; TCRdb keeps only in-frame clonotypes and omits some of them. Among around 66,000 clones listed, 90% to 95% were seen once. Sequenced here: peripheral blood, sampled in the third trimester of pregnancy. The receptors derive from a female donor in good health, enrolled as a control in a pregnancy study.

The rearrangement uses TRBV9 and TRBJ1-3; maybe TRBD1 (6 bases). The CDR3 runs to 17 residues. The germline V and J ends were trimmed by 1 base and 0 bases, with 14 bases remaining between them. The germline V gene has CDR1 SGDLS and CDR2 YYNGEE. CDR3 DNA: TGTGCCAGCAGCGTATTTGGGACACAAGACTCTGGAAACACCATATATTTT. Translated: CASSVFGTQDSGNTIYF.

This clone was counted a single time. Compared with germline, one end of the junction differs, possibly owing to a read error. The chain carries TRBV28 and TRBJ1-2, with 10 bases identical to TRBD1. CDR3 size: 16 residues. CDR1 and CDR2 (germline): MDHEN, SYDVKM. The CDR3 spells CASSSVRDRGPYVYTF. Here the CDR3 DNA reads TGTGCCAGCAGTTCAGTCCGGGACAGGGGACCCTATGTCTACACCTTC.

The V call is TRBV18, the J call TRBJ1-2; D uncertain. Deletions cut 3 bases from V and 5 bases from J, with 16 bases between. This CDR3 contains 15 residues. Germline assignment: CDR1 KGHSH and CDR2 LQKENI. The CDR3 DNA is TGTGCCAGCTCACCGGGTTTGGGCCAGGAATATGGCTACACCTTC. Translation: CASSPGLGQEYGYTF. Using reference TRBV18 and TRBJ1-2 for the parts outside the CDR3, the full variable domain is NAGVMQNPRHLVRRRGQEARLRCSPMKGHSHVYWYRQLPEEGLKFMVYLQKENIIDESGMPKERFSAEFPKEGPSILRIQQVVRGDSAAYFCASSPGLGQEYGYTFGSGTRLTVV.

This chain links TRBV6-5 with TRBJ1-2; D not resolved. This CDR3 is built from 11 residues. V was cut by 10 bases and J by 7 bases, with 13 bases left in between. Looked up from germline, CDR1 is MNHEY and CDR2 is SVGAGI. CDR3 sequence reads: CATRGTGGYTF. The CDR3 DNA follows: TGTGCCACGCGGGGAACGGGTGGCTACACCTTC.

The chain uses TRBV11-2 and TRBJ2-5, with TRBD2 identical over 11 bases. This CDR3 has 16 amino acids. With V trimmed by 4 bases and J by 1 base, 5 bases remained unmatched. Looked up from germline, CDR1 is SGHAT and CDR2 is FQNNGV. Written as DNA, the CDR3 is TGTGCCAGCAGCTCGACTAGCGGGAAAGCCCAAGAGACCCAGTACTTC. It yields the protein CASSSTSGKAQETQYF.

The V call is TRBV5-4, the J call TRBJ2-7, with 7 bases identical to TRBD1. The CDR3 sequence is 15 residues long. V lost 1 base, J lost 2 bases, and 6 bases stayed unmatched. The germline CDR1 and CDR2 sequences are SGHNT and YYREEE (reference sequence). The CDR3 loop reads CASSLRPGQTYEQYF. The CDR3 coding sequence is TGTGCCAGCAGCTTGCGACCGGGACAGACCTACGAGCAGTACTTC. Drawing the rest from reference TRBV5-4 and TRBJ2-7, the complete variable domain is ETGVTQSPTHLIKTRGQQVTLRCSSQSGHNTVSWYQQALGQGPQFIFQYYREEENGRGNFPPRFSGLQFPNYSSELNVNALELDDSALYLCASSLRPGQTYEQYFGPGTRLTVT.

This chain connects TRBV30 to TRBJ2-7; 7 nucleotides match TRBD1. CDR1 is GTSNPN and CDR2 is SVGIG in the germline V gene (reference sequence). V shed 4 bases and J 5 bases; nucleotides not matched to a gene: 8. This CDR3 region has 13 residues. The CDR3: CAWNQGDYHEQYF. In nucleotides, the CDR3 is TGTGCCTGGAATCAGGGGGATTACCACGAGCAGTACTTC.

The rearrangement joins TRBV5-6 to TRBJ2-3, with a tentative D call TRBD1 (5 bases). Trimming removed 3 bases from V and 4 bases from J, with 21 bases in between. The germline CDR1 and CDR2 sequences are SGHDT and YYEEEE. CDR3 length equals 17 residues. This CDR3 is CASSWGVRWQGADTQYF. In DNA form, the CDR3 reads TGTGCCAGCAGCTGGGGCGTTCGTTGGCAAGGGGCAGATACGCAGTATTTT.

The chain joins TRBV5-1 to TRBJ2-7, with D perhaps TRBD1 (5 bases). Germline V gene sequence: CDR1 SGHRS, CDR2 YFSETQ. Trimming took off 2 bases at V and 3 bases at J, with 9 bases between the two ends. This CDR3 comprises 13 residues. This CDR3 is CASSLAGRYEQYF. The CDR3 DNA sequence: TGCGCCAGCAGCTTAGCAGGGCGCTACGAGCAGTACTTC.

This clone was observed a single time. The chain has TRBV5-4 and TRBJ2-7; 9 nucleotides line up with TRBD2. The ends lost 2 bases at V and 1 base at J; junction bases unmatched: 4. Germline CDR1 and CDR2: SGHNT and YYREEE (reference sequence). CDR3 length: 15 residues. DNA of the CDR3: TGTGCCAGCAGCTTTTCGAGCGGGGGGTCCTACGAGCAGTACTTC. This translates into CASSFSSGGSYEQYF.